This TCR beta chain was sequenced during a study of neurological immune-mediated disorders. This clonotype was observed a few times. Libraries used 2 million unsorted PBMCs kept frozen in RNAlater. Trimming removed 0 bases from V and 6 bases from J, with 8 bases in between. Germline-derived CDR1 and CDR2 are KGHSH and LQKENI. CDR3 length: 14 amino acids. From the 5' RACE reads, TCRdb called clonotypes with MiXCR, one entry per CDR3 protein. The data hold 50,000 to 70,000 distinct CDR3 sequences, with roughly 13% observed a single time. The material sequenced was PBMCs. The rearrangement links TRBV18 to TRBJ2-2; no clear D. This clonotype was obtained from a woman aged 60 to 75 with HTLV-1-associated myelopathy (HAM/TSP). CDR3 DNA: TGTGCCAGCTCACCACCATCAATGTCCGGGGAGCTGTTTTTT. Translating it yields CASSPPSMSGELFF. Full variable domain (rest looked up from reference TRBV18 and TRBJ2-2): NAGVMQNPRHLVRRRGQEARLRCSPMKGHSHVYWYRQLPEEGLKFMVYLQKENIIDESGMPKERFSAEFPKEGPSILRIQQVVRGDSAAYFCASSPPSMSGELFFGEGSRLTVL.